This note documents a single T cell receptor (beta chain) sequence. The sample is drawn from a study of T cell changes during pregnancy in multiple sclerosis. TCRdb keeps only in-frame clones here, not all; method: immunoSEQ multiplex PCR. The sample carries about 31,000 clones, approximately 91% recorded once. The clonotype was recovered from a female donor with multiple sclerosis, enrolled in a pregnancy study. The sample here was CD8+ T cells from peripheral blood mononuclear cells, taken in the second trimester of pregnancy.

CDR3 sequence: CASSPTLAGGPYNEQFF. In DNA form, the CDR3 reads TGTGCCAGCAGCCCGACTTTAGCGGGAGGCCCCTACAATGAGCAGTTCTTC. The chain links TRBV7-9 to TRBJ2-1; 10 positions agree with TRBD2. The V gene end was trimmed by 5 bases and the J gene end by 2 bases; junction bases not matched to a gene: 9. The V gene's germline CDR1 is SEHNR and CDR2 FQNEAQ (reference sequence). The CDR3 has 17 residues.